One sample yielded the 8 T cell receptor beta chains listed below, sequenced in a study of cytomegalovirus exposure and HLA in healthy donors. Both 60 Vbeta primers and 13 Jbeta primers went into the PCR. Clones were sequenced by immunoSEQ multiplex PCR, and TCRdb holds only the in-frame ones, with some missing. The repertoire includes about 120,000 clones, 65% to 85% of them detected once, and roughly 16% sits in the top ten. What was sequenced was PBMCs. The receptors come from a man aged 50 or older in good health and CMV-seropositive.

This clone was detected only once. The rearrangement joins TRBV15 to TRBJ2-7; 8 bases align to TRBD2. Germline V CDR1 and CDR2: LNHNV, YYDKDF (reference sequence). V shed 5 bases, J shed 0 bases, and the junction held 3 bases outside the gene matches. This CDR3 comprises 14 residues. The CDR3 DNA reads as TGTGCCACCAGCCGGGGGGGGAGCTCCTACGAGCAGTACTTC. This gives the protein CATSRGGSSYEQYF.

This sequence joins TRBV27 and TRBJ2-5, with D uncertain. V shed 3 bases and J shed 4 bases, with 9 bases lying between them. The CDR3 sequence is 13 residues long. CDR1 MNHEY and CDR2 SMNVEV come from the germline V gene (reference sequence). The CDR3 protein is CASSFRVRETQYF. Here the CDR3 DNA reads TGTGCCAGCAGTTTTCGGGTTAGAGAGACCCAGTACTTC.

This clone was found a few times. The J gene is TRBJ2-1, the V gene TRBV7-9; the match to TRBD2 covers 7 bases. This CDR3 is 16 amino acids long. CDR1 SEHNR and CDR2 FQNEAQ come from the germline V gene (reference sequence). V lost 5 bases and J lost 7; bases outside the gene matches: 14. The CDR3 loop reads CASSPPGRQIRNEQFF. CDR3 sequence (DNA): TGTGCCAGCAGCCCACCCGGGAGGCAGATTCGAAATGAGCAGTTCTTC.

A note on this clone: A junction end diverges from the germline sequence, so it may reflect a read error. The rearrangement uses TRBV6-6 and TRBJ1-6; 8 bases fit TRBD1. The CDR3 has 12 residues. Per the germline V gene, CDR1 is MNHNY and CDR2 is SVGAGI (reference sequence). This chain's CDR3 is CASRQGQGGFGF. CDR3 bases: TGTGCCAGCAGACAAGGACAGGGAGGGTTTGGGTTT.

This clone occurred once. The chain links TRBV7-8 to TRBJ1-3, with D unclear. Trimming shortened V by 1 base and J by 0 bases, and 19 bases separated the two germline ends. The germline V gene has CDR1 SGHVS and CDR2 FQNEAQ. This CDR3 is 19 amino acids long. CDR3 sequence: CASSLGSLNRSPSGNTIYF. CDR3 nucleotides: TGTGCCAGCAGCTTAGGCAGCCTCAACAGAAGCCCCTCTGGAAACACCATATATTTT.

This chain joins TRBV11-2 and TRBJ2-7, with 10 bases fitting TRBD2. CDR3 length: 15 residues. With V trimmed by 5 bases and J by 7 bases, 11 bases remained unmatched. From germline, CDR1 is SGHAT and CDR2 FQNNGV. CDR3 protein: CASSPTGTSVGEQYF. The CDR3 DNA follows: TGTGCCAGCAGCCCTACCGGGACTAGCGTGGGGGAGCAGTACTTC.

This clone was picked up a small number of times. The DNA of the CDR3 is TGTGCCAGCAGCTTTGGACAGGGAATTATCAATGAGCAGTTCTTC. Translated, it gives CASSFGQGIINEQFF. The V and J genes are TRBV11-2 and TRBJ2-1; 8 bases line up with TRBD1. V dropped 3 bases and J dropped 6; count of bases not matched to a gene: 7. The CDR3 totals 15 residues. Looked up from germline, CDR1 is SGHAT and CDR2 is FQNNGV.

This clone was seen only once. This rearrangement joins TRBV21-1 to TRBJ2-1; TRBD2 is the table's D call and was not checked against the DNA. TRBV21-1 is marked as a pseudogene. The CDR3 spans 17 residues. The CDR3 protein is CASSKKLSGGCNNEQFF. DNA of the CDR3: TGTGCCAGCAGCAAAAAGCTTAGCGGGGGCTGTAACAATGAGCAGTTCTTC.